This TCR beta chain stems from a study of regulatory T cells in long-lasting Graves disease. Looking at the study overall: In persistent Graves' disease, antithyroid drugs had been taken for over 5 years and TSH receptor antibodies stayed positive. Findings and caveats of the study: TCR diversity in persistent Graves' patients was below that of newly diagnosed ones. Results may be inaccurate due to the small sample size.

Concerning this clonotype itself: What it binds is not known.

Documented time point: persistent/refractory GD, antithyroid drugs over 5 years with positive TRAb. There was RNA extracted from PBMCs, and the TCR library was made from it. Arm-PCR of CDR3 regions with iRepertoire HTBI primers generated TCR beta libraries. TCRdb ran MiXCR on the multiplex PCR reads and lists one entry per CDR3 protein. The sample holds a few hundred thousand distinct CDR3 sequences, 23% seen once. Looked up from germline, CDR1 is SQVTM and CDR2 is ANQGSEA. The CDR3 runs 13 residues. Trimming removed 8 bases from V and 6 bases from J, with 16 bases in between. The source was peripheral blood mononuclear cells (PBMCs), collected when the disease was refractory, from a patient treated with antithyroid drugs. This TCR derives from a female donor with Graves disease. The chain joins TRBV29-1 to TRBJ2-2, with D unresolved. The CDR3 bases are TGCAGCCCCGTCGGGCAACGGCCCGGGGAGCTGTTTTTT. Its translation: CSPVGQRPGELFF.